A selection of T cell receptor beta chains follows, all from one sample in a study of T cells in tuberculosis. Assay: immunoSEQ multiplex PCR; the TCRdb copy retains only in-frame clones and omits some. The data hold about 33,000 clones, with around 92% observed a single time. Sample: PBMCs, taken at tuberculosis diagnosis. The receptors derive from an adult with tuberculosis. Some clones in this sample may be carry-over from other donors' samples. The conserved cysteine and the conserved F or W are not part of the CDR3 here.

V gene: TRBV27; J gene: TRBJ1-5; CDR3 length: 11; CDR3 protein: ASSAAGYQPQH
V gene: TRBV12-2; J gene: TRBJ2-7; CDR3 length: 15; CDR3 protein: ASRCPSWDRPSYEQY
V gene: TRBV10-2; J gene: TRBJ1-4; CDR3 length: 11; CDR3 protein: ASREGRGEKLF
V gene: TRBV29-1; J gene: TRBJ2-7; CDR3 length: 13; CDR3 protein: SVGVTSGTTYEQY
V gene: TRBV19; J gene: TRBJ2-7; CDR3 length: 12; CDR3 protein: ASSISGLDYEQY
V gene: TRBV30; J gene: TRBJ1-1; CDR3 length: 13; CDR3 protein: AWSGWGRVNTEAF
V gene: TRBV6-6; J gene: TRBJ2-2; CDR3 length: 13; CDR3 protein: ASSPGPGGTGELF
V gene: TRBV5-4; J gene: TRBJ1-2; CDR3 length: 14; CDR3 protein: ASSLGGTGGGYGYT
V gene: TRBV27; J gene: TRBJ2-3; CDR3 length: 12; CDR3 protein: ASSSWAGEDTQY
V gene: TRBV11-3; J gene: TRBJ2-1; CDR3 length: 13; CDR3 protein: ASSPTGSSYNEQF
V gene: TRBV29-1; J gene: TRBJ2-7; CDR3 length: 10; CDR3 protein: SVPGQGGEQY
V gene: TRBV25-1; J gene: TRBJ2-1; CDR3 length: 12; CDR3 protein: ASSFGQGYNEQF
V gene: TRBV15; J gene: TRBJ2-1; CDR3 length: 13; CDR3 protein: ATSRAGTGVTEQF
V gene: TRBV19; J gene: TRBJ1-2; CDR3 length: 12; CDR3 protein: ASSTATGDYGYT
V gene: TRBV5-1; J gene: TRBJ2-7; CDR3 length: 11; CDR3 protein: ASSFQSRDEQY
V gene: TRBV9; J gene: TRBJ2-3; CDR3 length: 12; CDR3 protein: ASSAGLATDTQY
V gene: TRBV5-1; J gene: TRBJ2-7; CDR3 length: 14; CDR3 protein: ASSPPGTGGAGEQY
V gene: TRBV6-5; J gene: TRBJ1-1; CDR3 length: 11; CDR3 protein: ASTEPGNTEAF
V gene: TRBV11-2; J gene: TRBJ2-1; CDR3 length: 10; CDR3 protein: ASSLTGYEQF
V gene: TRBV6-1; J gene: TRBJ2-7; CDR3 length: 13; CDR3 protein: ASSEAAGAKYEQY
V gene: TRBV15; J gene: TRBJ1-2; CDR3 length: 13; CDR3 protein: ATSRLLGTSYGYT
V gene: TRBV10-1; J gene: TRBJ2-2; CDR3 length: 14; CDR3 protein: ASSEGRHTNTGELF
V gene: TRBV5-4; J gene: TRBJ1-1; CDR3 length: 11; CDR3 protein: ASSLGLNTEAF
V gene: TRBV19; J gene: TRBJ1-2; CDR3 length: 12; CDR3 protein: ASSPGQGGYGYT
V gene: TRBV5-1; J gene: TRBJ1-6; CDR3 length: 14; CDR3 protein: ASSTPQFGYNSPLH
V gene: TRBV18; J gene: TRBJ1-5; CDR3 length: 13; CDR3 protein: ASSSGTEFNQPQH
V gene: TRBV18; J gene: TRBJ1-2; CDR3 length: 13; CDR3 protein: ASSPRDRGWYGYT
V gene: TRBV29-1; J gene: TRBJ2-6; CDR3 length: 15; CDR3 protein: SVEKDRAGSGANVLT
V gene: TRBV9; J gene: TRBJ2-7; CDR3 length: 13; CDR3 protein: ASSPSGGSAYEQY
V gene: TRBV7-9; J gene: TRBJ2-2; CDR3 length: 14; CDR3 protein: ASSLVGQLNTGELF
V gene: TRBV6-5; J gene: TRBJ1-4; CDR3 length: 13; CDR3 protein: ASRGSGTSHEKLF
V gene: TRBV19; J gene: TRBJ2-1; CDR3 length: 13; CDR3 protein: ASSISQGIYNEQF
V gene: TRBV5-4; J gene: TRBJ2-3; CDR3 length: 15; CDR3 protein: ASSSRTSGGLTDTQY
V gene: TRBV2; J gene: TRBJ2-7; CDR3 length: 11; CDR3 protein: ASSGNRAYEQY
V gene: TRBV4-1; J gene: TRBJ2-3; CDR3 length: 13; CDR3 protein: ASSQEERGTDTQY
V gene: TRBV29-1; J gene: TRBJ2-1; CDR3 length: 11; CDR3 protein: SVEEPSANEQF
V gene: TRBV27; J gene: TRBJ2-7; CDR3 length: 9; CDR3 protein: ASSSTYEQY
V gene: TRBV29-1; J gene: TRBJ2-2; CDR3 length: 12; CDR3 protein: SVRMVGQTGELF
V gene: TRBV5-6; J gene: TRBJ1-1; CDR3 length: 14; CDR3 protein: ASSLVYGEGDTEAF
V gene: TRBV19; J gene: TRBJ1-5; CDR3 length: 13; CDR3 protein: ASSNGRGRVQPQH
V gene: TRBV14; J gene: TRBJ2-7; CDR3 length: 16; CDR3 protein: ASSPLDLTSGGLHEQY
V gene: TRBV6-1; J gene: TRBJ2-3; CDR3 length: 16; CDR3 protein: ASSQGLAGDPYTDTQY
V gene: TRBV9; J gene: TRBJ2-2; CDR3 length: 14; CDR3 protein: ASSRLPGGEIRELF
V gene: TRBV7-2; J gene: TRBJ1-2; CDR3 length: 14; CDR3 protein: ASSPQRTQLFGGYT
V gene: TRBV5-1; J gene: TRBJ1-2; CDR3 length: 11; CDR3 protein: ASSLAGGNGYT
V gene: TRBV5-1; J gene: TRBJ1-2; CDR3 length: 15; CDR3 protein: ASSLRTGREFGYGYT